The entry that follows covers one T cell receptor beta chain sequence. The target antigen is unknown. Repertoires were generated with immunoSEQ multiplex PCR, while TCRdb's copy carries only in-frame clones and drops some. This table holds 250,000 to 300,000 clones, almost 95% found once. The sample is drawn from a study of T cell responses to AZD1222 COVID-19 vaccine. Germline V gene lookup returns CDR1 SGHRS and CDR2 YFSETQ. This CDR3 comprises 14 residues. V lost 3 bases, J lost 2 bases, and 8 bases lay in between. Regarding the study as a whole: As reported, nearly half of all spike-specific TCRs target variant regions that are unmutated. Baseline serostatus was positive in only a handful of AZD1222 recipients.

The chain combines TRBV5-1 with TRBJ1-4; D is uncertain. The sample here was peripheral blood, taken 28 days after the second AZD1222 dose. This receptor was identified in an adult who received the AZD1222 COVID-19 vaccine. The CDR3, as DNA: TGCGCCAGCAGCTATGGAGGGACTAATGAAAAACTGTTTTTT. Protein product: CASSYGGTNEKLFF.